This T cell receptor (beta chain) was captured in a study of regulatory T cells in long-lasting Graves disease. Study results and limitations: Patients with persistent disease shared 2,500 to 3,500 public clonotypes, outpacing the approximately 970 shared by new patients.

The length of the CDR3 is 14 residues. Germline V gene lookup returns CDR1 SGHTA and CDR2 FQGNSA. Trimming left V 8 bases short and J 1 base short, with 15 bases between. Notes on this clonotype: Its antigen is unknown.

The time point is: persistent/refractory GD, antithyroid drugs over 5 years with positive TRAb. Making the TCR library involved RNA that had been extracted from PBMCs. Patients with Graves' disease were diagnosed by American Thyroid Association guidelines. In building TCR beta libraries, iRepertoire HTBI primers were used together with Arm-PCR of CDR3 regions. In TCRdb, the multiplex PCR reads were re-called with MiXCR into one record per CDR3 protein. The table includes approximately 440,000 distinct CDR3 sequences, 23% detected once. The receptor comes from a female donor with Graves disease. The sample here was peripheral blood mononuclear cells (PBMCs), taken when the disease was refractory, from a patient treated with antithyroid drugs. This sequence joins TRBV7-2 and TRBJ2-7; D not certain. The CDR3 coding sequence is TGTGCCAGCGGACCGACGGCGGATTCCTACGAGCAGTACTTC. It yields the protein CASGPTADSYEQYF.